The 23 T cell receptor beta chains reported below all come from one sample, sequenced in a study of STAT3 mutations in large granular lymphocyte leukemia. Study outcomes and limitations: Every T-cell large granular lymphocyte leukemia patient had at least one immunodominant TCR beta clonotype.

No antigen is known for these receptors. The table came from immunoSEQ multiplex PCR; TCRdb's copy has only in-frame clones and leaves some out. The repertoire holds approximately 25,000 clones, about 94% seen once, with roughly 6.5% in the top ten. Sequencing was carried out using peripheral blood mononuclear cells. These receptor sequences come from a middle-aged man with T-cell large granular lymphocyte leukemia. Some clones in this sample may be carry-over from other donors' samples.

The rearrangement joins TRBV4-3 to TRBJ1-5, with D unresolved. Germline V gives CDR1 LGHNA, CDR2 YSLEER. This CDR3 has 14 residues. The germline V and J ends were trimmed by 8 bases and 1 base, with 12 bases remaining between them. CDR3 sequence: CASAREGSNQPQHF. The CDR3, as DNA: TGCGCCAGCGCCCGGGAGGGAAGCAATCAGCCCCAGCATTTT.

This chain joins TRBV7-9 and TRBJ1-5, with 7 bases lining up with TRBD1. V trimming: 1 base; J trimming: 4 bases; junction bases outside the gene matches: 10. This CDR3 spans 17 amino acids. The germline V gene encodes CDR1 SEHNR and CDR2 FQNEAQ (reference sequence). Written as DNA, the CDR3 is TGTGCCAGCAGCTTAGTAGGGGCAGGGGGAGTGAATCAGCCCCAGCATTTT. It translates to CASSLVGAGGVNQPQHF. Using reference TRBV7-9 and TRBJ1-5 for the parts outside the CDR3, the full variable domain is DTGVSQNPRHKITKRGQNVTFRCDPISEHNRLYWYRQTLGQGPEFLTYFQNEAQLEKSRLLSDRFSAERPKGSFSTLEIQRTEQGDSAMYLCASSLVGAGGVNQPQHFGDGTRLSIL.

The rearrangement uses TRBV7-9 and TRBJ1-5, with a possible D match to TRBD1 (5 bases). V was cut by 10 bases and J by 2 bases, with 9 bases left in between. This CDR3 comprises 12 residues. The germline V gene has CDR1 SEHNR and CDR2 FQNEAQ (reference sequence). The CDR3 DNA follows: TGTGCCATCGGGGGGGGCAATCAGCCCCAGCATTTT. It encodes CAIGGGNQPQHF.

The J gene is TRBJ2-7, the V gene TRBV7-3; the D gene is possibly TRBD2 (6 bases). V was pared by 2 bases and J by 2 bases, with 13 bases between. This CDR3 has 15 amino acids. Germline loops: CDR1 SGHTA, CDR2 FQGTGA. CDR3 protein: CASSLAGTLAYEQYF. CDR3 DNA sequence: TGTGCCAGCAGCTTAGCGGGGACTCTCGCCTACGAGCAGTACTTC.

The chain uses TRBV29-1 and TRBJ2-5; D is perhaps TRBD2 (6 bases). CDR1 SQVTM and CDR2 ANQGSEA come from the germline V gene. Trimming pared 3 bases from V and 5 bases from J, leaving 13 bases between. The CDR3 runs to 13 residues. CDR3 residues: CSVEGGIRETQYF. CDR3 in DNA: TGCAGCGTTGAGGGGGGTATTAGGGAGACCCAGTACTTC. The full variable domain, completed using reference TRBV29-1 and TRBJ2-5, is SAVISQKPSRDICQRGTSLTIQCQVDSQVTMMFWYRQQPGQSLTLIATANQGSEATYESGFVIDKFPISRPNLTFSTLTVSNMSPEDSSIYLCSVEGGIRETQYFGPGTRLLVL.

This chain uses TRBV4-1 with TRBJ2-6, with TRBD1 identical over 8 bases. The germline V gene encodes CDR1 MGHRA and CDR2 YSYEKL. V lost 4 bases and J lost 2; bases outside the gene matches: 7. The length of the CDR3 is 17 residues. CDR3 residues: CASSLDRAVTGANVLTF. The CDR3 DNA is TGCGCCAGCAGCCTGGACAGGGCGGTAACTGGGGCCAACGTCCTGACTTTC.

As DNA, the CDR3 is TGCGCCAGCAGCTTGGCCGGAGCTGGAAACACCATATATTTT. Its protein is CASSLAGAGNTIYF. The chain has TRBV5-1 and TRBJ1-3; D is unresolved. Germline V gene sequence: CDR1 SGHRS, CDR2 YFSETQ. This CDR3 is built from 14 residues. Trimming took 0 bases from V and 2 from J, leaving 6 bases between them.

Concerning this clone itself: Compared with germline, one end of the junction differs, possibly owing to a read error. This rearrangement joins TRBV7-2 to TRBJ2-3; TRBD2 aligns across 9 bases. This CDR3 region has 14 residues. Looked up from germline, CDR1 is SGHTA and CDR2 is FQGNSA. DNA for the CDR3: TGTGCCAGCAGCCTAGCGGGGCTCACAGATACGCAGTATTTT. It translates to CASSLAGLTDTQYF.

The V call is TRBV5-1, the J call TRBJ1-1; D might be TRBD1 (5 bases). The CDR3 has 14 amino acids. In germline, CDR1 is SGHRS, CDR2 YFSETQ. V was trimmed by 5 bases and J by 1 base, leaving 12 bases between them. The CDR3 protein is CASSSSGGNTEAFF. The CDR3 region has the DNA TGCGCCAGCAGTTCGTCGGGGGGGAACACTGAAGCTTTCTTT. The full variable domain, rest sourced from reference TRBV5-1 and TRBJ1-1, is KAGVTQTPRYLIKTRGQQVTLSCSPISGHRSVSWYQQTPGQGLQFLFEYFSETQRNKGNFPGRFSGRQFSNSRSEMNVSTLELGDSALYLCASSSSGGNTEAFFGQGTRLTVV.

This clone was seen a single time. This chain joins TRBV5-6 and TRBJ1-1; tentative D call: TRBD1 (5 bases). The length of the CDR3 is 16 residues. V was pared by 4 bases and J by 0 bases, with 16 bases between. Per germline, CDR1 SGHDT and CDR2 YYEEEE. The CDR3 DNA follows: TGTGCCAGCAGCCTACAGGTGAACGTCATGAACACTGAAGCTTTCTTT. Translation gives CASSLQVNVMNTEAFF.

The V gene is TRBV4-1, the J gene TRBJ2-3; TRBD1 agrees at 10 bases. CDR3 length: 19 residues. Trimming removed 3 bases from V and 4 bases from J; junction bases left unmatched: 16. The germline V gene encodes CDR1 MGHRA and CDR2 YSYEKL. The CDR3: CASSHIETGGPAGADTQYF. Here the CDR3 DNA reads TGCGCCAGCAGCCATATTGAGACAGGGGGCCCCGCAGGCGCAGATACGCAGTATTTT.

This rearrangement joins TRBV5-5 to TRBJ2-3, with D maybe TRBD1 (6 bases). Germline CDR1 SGHKS, CDR2 YYEKEE (reference sequence). The CDR3 totals 15 residues. V was pared by 5 bases and J by 3 bases, with 16 bases between. The CDR3 here is CASRGAGTPTDTQYF. Here the CDR3 DNA reads TGTGCCAGCAGGGGTGCCGGGACACCAACAGATACGCAGTATTTT.

The V and J genes are TRBV7-9 and TRBJ2-7; 8 bases match TRBD1. V lost 5 bases to trimming and J lost 2 bases; unmatched junction nucleotides: 5. The CDR3 length is 14 residues. Germline V gene sequence: CDR1 SEHNR, CDR2 FQNEAQ (reference sequence). CDR3 protein: CASSPQGAPYEQYF. The CDR3 coding sequence is TGTGCCAGCAGCCCTCAGGGGGCCCCCTACGAGCAGTACTTC.

The V gene is TRBV5-3, the J gene TRBJ1-1; 11 nucleotides match TRBD1. TRBV5-3 is an ORF for which the function is uncertain. After removal of 1 base from V and 4 bases from J, the junction contained 6 bases not matched to a gene. The length of the CDR3 is 16 residues. The CDR3 DNA reads TGTGCCAGAAGCTTGATGGGGACAGGGGGAGTCACTGAAGCTTTCTTT. Its translation: CARSLMGTGGVTEAFF.

The V call is TRBV9, the J call TRBJ2-1; D is unresolved. The V end lost 1 base, the J end lost 2 bases, and 4 bases lay between the germline ends. Germline lookup yields CDR1 SGDLS and CDR2 YYNGEE. The CDR3 has 13 amino acids. Here the CDR3 DNA reads TGTGCCAGCAGCGTAATGACCTACAATGAGCAGTTCTTC. Encoded protein: CASSVMTYNEQFF.

V and J are TRBV30 and TRBJ1-6; TRBD1 aligns across 8 bases. Germline V gives CDR1 GTSNPN, CDR2 SVGIG (reference sequence). The CDR3 consists of 13 residues. Trimming cost V 3 bases and J 8 bases; bases outside gene matches: 3. The CDR3 reads CAWRDRGDSPLHF. The DNA for the CDR3 is TGTGCCTGGAGAGACAGGGGTGATTCACCCCTCCACTTT.

A single count supports this clone. The chain is built from TRBV5-4 and TRBJ1-2; possibly TRBD1 for D (6 bases). CDR3 length equals 15 residues. Germline values: CDR1 SGHNT, CDR2 YYREEE (reference sequence). Trimming took off 1 base at V and 3 bases at J, with 13 bases between the two ends. The DNA for the CDR3 is TGTGCCAGCAGCTTGCCCCGCCAGGGGCACTATGGCTACACCTTC. It translates to CASSLPRQGHYGYTF.

This clone has only one observation. Here the CDR3 reads CASSLGNGGLAEKLFF. The CDR3 nucleotides are TGCGCCAGCAGCTTGGGGAATGGGGGGCTAGCAGAAAAACTGTTTTTT. The rearrangement joins TRBV5-1 to TRBJ1-4; D perhaps matches TRBD1 (6 bases). CDR3 length equals 16 residues. Trimming removed 0 bases at V and 8 bases at J, with 17 bases between. Germline loops: CDR1 SGHRS, CDR2 YFSETQ. The full variable domain, completed using reference TRBV5-1 and TRBJ1-4, is KAGVTQTPRYLIKTRGQQVTLSCSPISGHRSVSWYQQTPGQGLQFLFEYFSETQRNKGNFPGRFSGRQFSNSRSEMNVSTLELGDSALYLCASSLGNGGLAEKLFFGSGTQLSVL.

The chain joins TRBV9 to TRBJ2-2; 12 bases fit TRBD1. The germline V gene encodes CDR1 SGDLS and CDR2 YYNGEE. V gave up 0 bases and J gave up 6 bases; unmatched junction bases: 12. This CDR3 is built from 19 residues. In DNA form, the CDR3 reads TGTGCCAGCAGCGTAGATGTTTCACGGGGACAGGGGGCCCCCGGGGAGCTGTTTTTT. This codes for CASSVDVSRGQGAPGELFF.

This chain uses TRBV5-4 with TRBJ2-7; D perhaps matches TRBD1 (5 bases). CDR3 length: 14 amino acids. Per germline, CDR1 SGHNT and CDR2 YYREEE (reference sequence). V lost 1 base and J lost 2, with 10 bases in between. CDR3 nucleotide sequence: TGTGCCAGCAGCTTGCAGGGATACCCCTACGAGCAGTACTTC. It translates to CASSLQGYPYEQYF.

The chain has TRBV29-1 and TRBJ2-3; D gene ambiguous. This CDR3 contains 13 residues. The germline V and J ends were trimmed by 6 bases and 6 bases, with 16 bases remaining between them. The germline gives CDR1 SQVTM, CDR2 ANQGSEA. CDR3 sequence reads: CSVDQMPKDTQYF. CDR3 DNA sequence: TGCAGCGTCGACCAGATGCCTAAGGATACGCAGTATTTT.

The chain combines TRBV4-3 with TRBJ1-5; D gene unclear. V dropped 0 bases and J dropped 4 bases, with 10 bases sitting between them. Germline V lookup: CDR1 LGHNA, CDR2 YSLEER. The CDR3 has 15 amino acids. The CDR3 nucleotides read TGCGCCAGCAGCCAAGATCTGGGCGGGAATCAGCCCCAGCATTTT. Protein product: CASSQDLGGNQPQHF.

The chain joins TRBV28 to TRBJ2-7; no reliable D call. CDR3 length: 13 residues. The V and J ends lost 6 bases and 0 bases respectively, with 9 bases between them. Germline V CDR1 and CDR2: MDHEN, SYDVKM. Here the CDR3 reads CASSYPSSYEQYF. CDR3 nucleotide sequence: TGTGCCAGCAGCTACCCCTCCTCCTACGAGCAGTACTTC.